A single sample is the source of the 13 T cell receptor beta chains below, sequenced in a study of vaccination effects on CD4 cells after COVID-19. Only in-frame clones appear in the TCRdb table, and some are missing; sequencing was by immunoSEQ multiplex PCR. The repertoire holds 50,000 to 65,000 clones, with 75% to 85% as singletons. With the ViraFEST assay, the study expanded antigen-specific CD4+ T cells using viral peptide pools, then sequenced them. Scientists isolated CD4+ T cells after an approximately 10-day culture period ended. The antigens for these receptors are not known. Here the sequenced sample was CD4+ T cells from PBMCs cultured with HCoV-229E spike peptides, taken before COVID-19 vaccination. The receptor set was obtained from a human donor who received a COVID-19 vaccine.

V gene TRBV25-1 combines with J gene TRBJ2-1; weak D call: TRBD2 (6 bases). The CDR3 runs 14 residues. The germline V gene encodes CDR1 MGHDK and CDR2 SYGVNS. V was clipped by 4 bases and J by 5 bases, with 12 bases between them. The DNA of the CDR3 is TGTGCCAGCAGTGCCATGGGACTGAACAATGAGCAGTTCTTC. Translation gives CASSAMGLNNEQFF.

The CDR3 loop reads CSASTPNQPQHF. CDR3 bases: TGCAGTGCTAGTACCCCGAATCAGCCCCAGCATTTT. The chain joins TRBV20-1 to TRBJ1-5; D unresolved. CDR3 length: 12 amino acids. V lost 3 bases and J lost 4, with 7 bases in between. In germline, CDR1 is DFQATT, CDR2 SNEGSKA (reference sequence).

CDR3 protein: CASSPRQVNTEAFF. The CDR3 nucleotides read TGTGCCAGCAGCCCGCGACAGGTGAACACTGAAGCTTTCTTT. The V call is TRBV9, the J call TRBJ1-1; possibly TRBD1 for D (6 bases). V was shortened by 4 bases and J by 0 bases, with 10 bases between the two germline ends. CDR3 length: 14 residues. Per germline, CDR1 SGDLS and CDR2 YYNGEE. Filled out from reference TRBV9 and TRBJ1-1, the complete variable domain reads DSGVTQTPKHLITATGQRVTLRCSPRSGDLSVYWYQQSLDQGLQFLIQYYNGEERAKGNILERFSAQQFPDLHSELNLSSLELGDSALYFCASSPRQVNTEAFFGQGTRLTVV.

The J gene is TRBJ2-3, the V gene TRBV5-8; a weak D match, TRBD2 (6 bases). V was trimmed by 7 bases and J by 3 bases, leaving 21 bases between them. This CDR3 is 16 amino acids long. Germline V gene lookup returns CDR1 SGHTS and CDR2 YDEGEE. CDR3 sequence reads: CASPLAPGERTDTQYF. Here the CDR3 DNA reads TGTGCCAGCCCCCTTGCCCCGGGGGAGAGGACAGATACGCAGTATTTT.

The chain joins TRBV6-6 to TRBJ1-2; D perhaps matches TRBD1 (6 bases). The CDR3 has 11 residues. V lost 8 bases, J lost 4 bases, and 8 bases lay in between. CDR1 and CDR2 (germline): MNHNY, SVGAGI (reference sequence). The CDR3 region is CASGGAYGYTF. The CDR3 DNA sequence: TGTGCCAGCGGGGGGGCCTATGGCTACACCTTC.

The J gene is TRBJ2-7, the V gene TRBV6-1; 7 bases match TRBD2. The CDR3 is made up of 15 amino acids. From germline, CDR1 is MNHNS and CDR2 SASEGT. V was pared by 3 bases and J by 3 bases, with 8 bases of the junction left unmatched. For the CDR3, the DNA is TGTGCCAGCAGTGATTGGGTAGCGGGCCGCTACGAGCAGTACGTC. Translated: CASSDWVAGRYEQYV.

This chain uses TRBV6-5 with TRBJ2-7; D is uncertain. Deletions cut 8 bases from V and 3 bases from J, with 5 bases between. The germline V gene has CDR1 MNHEY and CDR2 SVGAGI. CDR3 length equals 10 residues. This CDR3 reads CASPFYEQYV. The CDR3 coding sequence is TGTGCCAGCCCTTTCTACGAGCAGTACGTC.

The rearrangement joins TRBV30 to TRBJ1-1; D uncertain. Trimming took 5 bases from V and 1 from J, leaving 11 bases between them. This CDR3 is 13 amino acids long. The germline gives CDR1 GTSNPN, CDR2 SVGIG (reference sequence). The CDR3 DNA sequence: TGTGCCTGGGACCCACAGCCGAACACTGAAGCTTTCTTT. Its protein product is CAWDPQPNTEAFF. Together with reference TRBV30 and TRBJ1-1, the CDR3 gives the full variable domain: SQTIHQWPATLVQPVGSPLSLECTVEGTSNPNLYWYRQAAGRGLQLLFYSVGIGQISSEVPQNLSASRPQDRQFILSSKKLLLSDSGFYLCAWDPQPNTEAFFGQGTRLTVV.

The V gene is TRBV5-1, the J gene TRBJ2-3; D unclear. V lost 2 bases and J 4 bases, leaving 14 bases between the germline ends. Germline V gene lookup returns CDR1 SGHRS and CDR2 YFSETQ. The CDR3 totals 15 residues. The CDR3 sequence: CASSFQPGDSDTQYF. DNA for the CDR3: TGCGCCAGCAGCTTTCAACCGGGCGATTCAGATACGCAGTATTTT.

The V call is TRBV6-1, the J call TRBJ2-4; TRBD2 is a possible D gene (6 bases). The CDR3 consists of 16 residues. The V gene's germline CDR1 is MNHNS and CDR2 SASEGT. Trimming removed 2 bases from V and 3 bases from J, with 14 bases in between. The CDR3 DNA is TGTGCCAGCAGTGAATTACGGGGGTCGTTCAAAAACATTCAGTACTTC. Translation: CASSELRGSFKNIQYF.

V is TRBV6-5 and J is TRBJ2-1, with TRBD2 matching 7 bases. The CDR3 is 14 amino acids. With 0 bases clipped from V and 10 bases from J, the junction kept 6 bases outside the gene matches. The germline V gene encodes CDR1 MNHEY and CDR2 SVGAGI. CDR3 amino acids: CASSYSRAGPEQFF. The DNA of the CDR3 is TGTGCCAGCAGTTACTCACGAGCGGGACCCGAGCAGTTCTTC.

The genes are TRBV5-8 and TRBJ1-4; tentative D call: TRBD1 (5 bases). CDR3 size: 16 residues. Germline-derived CDR1 and CDR2 are SGHTS and YDEGEE. V was cut by 1 base and J by 8 bases, with 18 bases left in between. The CDR3 is CASSLRGALGREKLFF. The CDR3 DNA sequence: TGTGCCAGCAGCTTGCGAGGGGCCTTAGGCAGAGAAAAACTGTTTTTT.

This rearrangement joins TRBV29-1 to TRBJ2-1, with 10 bases matching TRBD1. V shed 3 bases, J shed 2 bases, and the junction held 4 bases outside the gene matches. The germline CDR1 and CDR2 sequences are SQVTM and ANQGSEA. This CDR3 region has 15 residues. CDR3 coding DNA: TGCAGCGTTGATGGGGACAGGGGTACCTACAATGAGCAGTTCTTC. Protein product: CSVDGDRGTYNEQFF.